This T cell receptor beta chain was identified in a study of CD8+ T cells in alopecia areata (dated by TCRdb to the late 2010s). Some background on the complete study: Treated patients were enrolled in an open-label pilot trial of oral tofacitinib at 5 to 10 mg twice daily for moderate-to-severe alopecia areata. Tofacitinib was given for 6 to 18 months, followed by 6 months of follow-up off drug to assess delayed response and recurrence. High-throughput TCRbeta sequencing was used to examine T cell clonal expansion in alopecia areata in both the C3H/HeJ mouse model and human patients. Human TCRbeta sequencing covered scalp tissue and sorted CD4+ and CD8+ peripheral blood T cells from patchy and totalis/universalis alopecia areata patients and healthy controls. Tofacitinib-treated patients had biopsies at baseline and at 4 and 24 weeks of treatment, with a later scalp biopsy in several patients. Scalp clonality was compared among normal scalp (n=4), patchy alopecia areata scalp (n=8), and alopecia totalis/universalis scalp (n=8). RNA was extracted with the PAXgene miRNA kit for fixed scalp, the miRNeasy kit for PBMCs, and the RNeasy kit for mouse skin. TCRbeta CDR3 regions were amplified by immunoSEQ multiplex PCR with 35 Vbeta forward and 13 Jbeta reverse primers.

The time point label, as the study defines it: baseline before oral tofacitinib. Peripheral blood and lesional scalp punch biopsies were obtained from patients with alopecia areata. PBMCs were separated by density centrifugation and stained for CD3, CD4 and CD8, after which CD4+ and CD8+ T cells were sorted on a FACSAria. Library generation was performed with the immunoSEQ multiplex PCR assay. For TCR sequencing, RNA was extracted from every sample and reverse transcribed into cDNA to serve as template. First-strand cDNA was synthesized using SuperScript III with a 2:1 mix of oligo-dT and random hexamers. A synthetic immune receptor repertoire was used to measure amplification bias, and any remaining bias was corrected computationally. As for the original processing: After raw reads were preprocessed to remove errors, the CDR3 was defined following IMGT conventions as running from the conserved cysteine to phenylalanine. To get clonality, Shannon entropy was normalized by log2 of the number of productive unique TCRs and the result was subtracted from 1. Whether each scalp clone was CD4 or CD8 was inferred by checking scalp TCRbeta sequences against the CD4 and CD8 repertoires from sorted blood. Not all clones reach the TCRdb copy of this immuneACCESS table, which keeps in-frame sequences only. Checked studies attribute under half of the gap to unresolved V genes and leave the rest unexplained. V and J calls and clone size follow that table, whereas D and trimming were derived from the DNA. The sample table shows 220,000 or so clones, and around three fifths are seen once. The ten largest account for just over 0.45% of the sample.

Broad study findings and their caveats: Compared with normal scalp, lesional scalp had higher clonality and more expanded CD8+ clones, particularly in alopecia totalis/universalis, a pattern that suggests antigenic drive. Shared TCR sequences between patients were less evident than in mice, which may be partly attributable to HLA diversity in the patient population. Scalp TCR repertoire analysis is complicated because resident alphabeta T cells in normal human skin are also sequenced, whereas mouse skin is dominated by gammadelta T cells.

The germline V gene encodes CDR1 MNHNY and CDR2 SVGAGI (reference sequence). From cysteine to phenylalanine, the CDR3 is 13 amino acids long. Only CDR3 DNA remains: 39 bases, in frame from the first base. Trimming takes 7 bases from V and 4 bases from J, and the germline ends sit 13 bases apart. This clone was seen once. Its antigen target is currently unknown. The input lacks base qualities; no much larger clone sits a single base away. The sample here was CD4+ T cells sorted from blood, taken at week 0. The source of this sequence is a human donor with alopecia areata. The V and J segments used are TRBV6-6 and TRBJ1-1, with an unclear D gene assignment. The CDR3 protein is CASTRSYGTEAFF. The nucleotide sequence reads TGTGCCAGCACCCGTTCCTACGGCACTGAAGCTTTCTTT.